The 3 T cell receptor beta chains given below trace back to one sample, sequenced in a study of cytomegalovirus exposure and HLA in healthy donors. The PCR had 60 Vbeta and 13 Jbeta primers. Generated by immunoSEQ multiplex PCR, the TCRdb table keeps only in-frame clones and is missing some. The sample holds about 130,000 clones, about 63% seen once. The sequenced material came from PBMCs. The receptors originated from a young man in good health and CMV-seropositive.

The chain has TRBV30 and TRBJ2-7; 7 nucleotides match TRBD2. This CDR3 comprises 16 residues. Per the germline V gene, CDR1 is GTSNPN and CDR2 is SVGIG (reference sequence). V shed 0 bases, J shed 3 bases, and the junction held 11 bases outside the gene matches. The CDR3 nucleotides are TGTGCCTGGAGTGTAAAGTTCGGGGCGGGGGTCTACGAGCAGTACTTC. Encoded protein: CAWSVKFGAGVYEQYF.

This clone was observed a handful of times. The chain recombines TRBV5-1 with TRBJ1-1; tentatively, D is TRBD1 (6 bases). CDR3 length: 13 amino acids. CDR1 and CDR2 from the germline V gene are SGHRS and YFSETQ. V dropped 6 bases and J dropped 1 base, with 10 bases sitting between them. CDR3 region: CASTRGGNTEAFF. The CDR3 DNA follows: TGCGCCAGCACCCGAGGGGGGAACACTGAAGCTTTCTTT.

V and J are TRBV11-2 and TRBJ1-2, with 9 bases matching TRBD1. The CDR3 has 13 residues. V was clipped by 5 bases and J by 7 bases; unmatched bases: 5. Germline V gene lookup returns CDR1 SGHAT and CDR2 FQNNGV. CDR3 loop: CASSHGTGSGYTF. CDR3 nucleotides: TGTGCCAGCAGCCACGGGACAGGGTCTGGCTACACCTTC.